The 30 T cell receptor beta chains below were found in one sample sequenced in a study of blood T cell repertoires in COVID-19. The assay was immunoSEQ multiplex PCR, and TCRdb's table has in-frame clones only and misses some. The sample consists of 490,000 or so clones, roughly nine tenths of them appearing once. Sequencing was carried out using PBMCs or T cells enriched from blood (not recorded which). The receptors here all came from a woman between 55 and 75 years old who had recovered from COVID-19.

This rearrangement joins TRBV5-1 to TRBJ2-1; 9 nucleotides match TRBD2. V dropped 0 bases and J dropped 9; count of bases not matched to a gene: 7. This CDR3 has 15 residues. The germline V gene encodes CDR1 SGHRS and CDR2 YFSETQ. Written as DNA, the CDR3 is TGCGCCAGCAGCTTGGACTGGCGGGGGGGCGCTGAGCAGTTCTTC. It translates to CASSLDWRGGAEQFF.

This clone has a single count. The chain has TRBV27 and TRBJ1-5; TRBD1 agrees at 8 bases. Germline CDR1 is MNHEY and CDR2 is SMNVEV (reference sequence). The CDR3 covers 20 residues. The J segment lost 1 base and the V segment lost 2 bases, leaving 16 bases of the junction unmatched. CDR3 DNA: TGTGCCAGCAGTTTAGTAGCGAACAGGGGGTCTTTTAGCAGCAATCAGCCCCAGCATTTT. Its protein product is CASSLVANRGSFSSNQPQHF.

This clone was found a few times. DNA for the CDR3: TGTGCCAGTTTTCCCCTCGAGACATCGAACACCGGGGAGCTGTTTTTT. It encodes CASFPLETSNTGELFF. The rearrangement links TRBV19 to TRBJ2-2; D not resolved. Germline CDR1 and CDR2: LNHDA and SQIVND (reference sequence). This CDR3 has 16 residues. V lost 8 bases, J lost 0 bases, and 16 bases lay in between.

This rearrangement joins TRBV5-4 to TRBJ1-1, with 9 positions matching TRBD1. Germline-derived CDR1 and CDR2 are SGHNT and YYREEE (reference sequence). Trimming at V came to 4 bases and at J to 6 bases, leaving 7 bases not matched to a gene. The CDR3 runs to 14 residues. The CDR3 reads CASSALTGGSEAFF. Here the CDR3 DNA reads TGTGCCAGCAGCGCCCTAACAGGGGGCTCTGAAGCTTTCTTT.

The chain combines TRBV3-1 (or the pseudogene TRBV3-2) with TRBJ1-3; TRBD1 aligns across 7 bases. The CDR3 is 15 amino acids. Germline CDR1 is LGHDT and CDR2 is YNNKEL (reference sequence). V was pared by 4 bases and J by 1 base, with 4 bases of the junction left unmatched. Written as DNA, the CDR3 is TGTGCCAGCAGCCCGCAGGGGGTTTCTGGAAACACCATATATTTT. This codes for CASSPQGVSGNTIYF.

The genes are TRBV5-1 and TRBJ1-4; the match to TRBD1 covers 9 bases. Germline V gene sequence: CDR1 SGHRS, CDR2 YFSETQ. Trimming took 3 bases from V and 8 from J; bases not matched to a gene: 8. The CDR3 sequence is 15 residues long. The CDR3 sequence is CASSSSTGGGEKLFF. The CDR3 nucleotides are TGCGCCAGCAGCTCTTCGACAGGGGGTGGGGAAAAACTGTTTTTT. Filled out from reference TRBV5-1 and TRBJ1-4, the complete variable domain reads KAGVTQTPRYLIKTRGQQVTLSCSPISGHRSVSWYQQTPGQGLQFLFEYFSETQRNKGNFPGRFSGRQFSNSRSEMNVSTLELGDSALYLCASSSSTGGGEKLFFGSGTQLSVL.

The chain uses TRBV6-5 and TRBJ1-1; possibly TRBD1 for D (5 bases). CDR3 length equals 13 residues. Deletions cut 5 bases from V and 0 bases from J, with 7 bases between. CDR1 MNHEY and CDR2 SVGAGI come from the germline V gene. CDR3 in amino acids: CASSPTVNTEAFF. For the CDR3, the DNA is TGTGCCAGCAGTCCGACAGTGAACACTGAAGCTTTCTTT.

The chain couples TRBV10-3 to TRBJ2-3; D is undetermined. Trimming stripped 3 bases from V and 0 bases from J, with 16 bases between. The CDR3 spans 17 residues. From germline, CDR1 is ENHRY and CDR2 SYGVKD. The CDR3 DNA follows: TGTGCCATCAGTGATCCCTTTGACATCTACAGCACAGATACGCAGTATTTT. Amino acids: CAISDPFDIYSTDTQYF.

Here the CDR3 DNA reads TGTGCCAGCAGCGCCCGACTAGCGGGGGGGCCTGGGCAGTACGTC. It specifies CASSARLAGGPGQYV. This chain links TRBV6-5 with TRBJ2-7; 14 bases are shared with TRBD2. V trimming: 6 bases; J trimming: 9 bases; junction bases outside the gene matches: 10. This CDR3 comprises 15 residues. Per germline, CDR1 MNHEY and CDR2 SVGAGI.

This chain connects TRBV4-2 to TRBJ1-5; 7 nucleotides match TRBD1. Germline V gene sequence: CDR1 LGHNA, CDR2 YNFKEQ. Trimming cost V 3 bases and J 1 base; bases outside gene matches: 6. The CDR3 covers 16 residues. CDR3 nucleotide sequence: TGTGCCAGCAGCCAGGGCCCGACAGGGAGCAATCAGCCCCAGCATTTT. Its translation: CASSQGPTGSNQPQHF.

V gene TRBV9 combines with J gene TRBJ1-2, with a tentative D call TRBD1 (5 bases). V lost 3 bases and J 2 bases, leaving 8 bases between the germline ends. This CDR3 has 13 residues. Looked up from germline, CDR1 is SGDLS and CDR2 is YYNGEE. The CDR3 spells CASSAGKNYGYTF. The CDR3 nucleotides read TGTGCCAGCAGCGCAGGGAAGAACTATGGCTACACCTTC.

A remark on this clone: The same CDR3 also results from other DNA sequences found in this sample. The chain couples TRBV19 to TRBJ1-1, with D uncertain. CDR3 length: 12 residues. From germline, CDR1 is LNHDA and CDR2 SQIVND (reference sequence). Trimming removed 4 bases at V and 3 bases at J, with 6 bases between. For the CDR3, the DNA is TGTGCCAGTAGTACAGGCTACACTGAAGCTTTCTTT. Residues: CASSTGYTEAFF.

The V call is TRBV7-2, the J call TRBJ1-4, with 7 bases fitting TRBD1. V was pared by 5 bases and J by 7 bases, with 4 bases of the junction left unmatched. CDR1 and CDR2 (germline): SGHTA, FQGNSA. The length of the CDR3 is 13 residues. CDR3 bases: TGTGCCAGCAGCAACAGGGGAGGTGAAAAACTGTTTTTT. Translating it yields CASSNRGGEKLFF.

This chain links TRBV2 with TRBJ2-7; D perhaps matches TRBD2 (5 bases). The ends were cut back, 5 bases at V and 5 bases at J, with 16 bases in the middle. This CDR3 spans 14 amino acids. Germline values: CDR1 SNHLY, CDR2 FYNNEI. CDR3 sequence: CASSSSVTGDEQYF. Written as DNA, the CDR3 is TGTGCCAGCAGTTCCTCAGTCACCGGGGACGAGCAGTACTTC.

This clone was seen a single time. CDR3: CASSLTGYYGYTF. DNA of the CDR3: TGTGCCAGCAGTTTGACAGGGTATTATGGCTACACCTTC. The V gene is TRBV12-3 or TRBV12-4, the J gene TRBJ1-2; 7 bases map to TRBD1. The CDR3 runs to 13 residues. Unmatched junction bases numbered 3, after V lost 3 bases and J lost 5 bases.

CDR3 region: CAISESPDYGYTF. Here the CDR3 DNA reads TGTGCCATCAGTGAGTCTCCGGACTATGGCTACACCTTC. The chain recombines TRBV10-3 with TRBJ1-2; unclear D gene. The germline V gene has CDR1 ENHRY and CDR2 SYGVKD. The length of the CDR3 is 13 residues. V shed 0 bases and J shed 3 bases, with 5 bases lying between them.

This clone has only one observation. The CDR3 sequence: CASSLYGGGNQPQHF. CDR3 DNA: TGTGCCAGCAGCTTGTACGGTGGAGGCAATCAGCCCCAGCATTTT. The chain joins TRBV5-6 to TRBJ1-5, with no clear D. The CDR3 totals 15 residues. V was cut by 1 base and J by 2 bases, with 10 bases left in between. Germline V gene lookup returns CDR1 SGHDT and CDR2 YYEEEE. The variable domain in full, completed from reference TRBV5-6 and TRBJ1-5, reads DAGVTQSPTHLIKTRGQQVTLRCSPKSGHDTVSWYQQALGQGPQFIFQYYEEEERQRGNFPDRFSGHQFPNYSSELNVNALLLGDSALYLCASSLYGGGNQPQHFGDGTRLSIL.

The V and J genes are TRBV28 and TRBJ1-1; 10 positions match TRBD1. Per germline, CDR1 MDHEN and CDR2 SYDVKM. The J segment lost 6 bases and the V segment lost 3 bases, leaving 7 bases of the junction unmatched. CDR3 length: 15 residues. The CDR3 DNA follows: TGTGCCAGCAGTTTTCCGACAGGGGGCGACGCTGAAGCTTTCTTT. It is translated as CASSFPTGGDAEAFF.

The chain employs TRBV2 and TRBJ1-2; no clear D gene. V lost 5 bases and J 8 bases, leaving 15 bases between the germline ends. The CDR3 totals 13 residues. The germline gives CDR1 SNHLY, CDR2 FYNNEI. CDR3 protein: CASSPSGLGGYTF. In DNA form, the CDR3 reads TGTGCCAGCAGTCCGAGCGGACTCGGCGGCTACACCTTC.

The J gene is TRBJ2-3, the V gene TRBV19; D remains unclear. Trimming cost V 11 bases and J 4 bases, with 19 bases left between them. The CDR3 has 14 amino acids. In germline, CDR1 is LNHDA, CDR2 SQIVND (reference sequence). The CDR3 spells CADPPRRTADTQYF. Written as DNA, the CDR3 is TGTGCCGACCCTCCACGGCGAACAGCAGATACGCAGTATTTT.

The V and J genes are TRBV11-2 and TRBJ2-1, with 8 bases aligning to TRBD2. The CDR3 is 15 residues long. V was pared by 3 bases and J by 2 bases, with 3 bases of the junction left unmatched. Per germline, CDR1 SGHAT and CDR2 FQNNGV. The CDR3 is CASSFTSGTYNEQFF. The CDR3 DNA is TGTGCCAGCAGCTTCACTAGCGGTACCTACAATGAGCAGTTCTTC.

V usage is TRBV6-6 and J usage is TRBJ1-1, with D perhaps TRBD1 (5 bases). The CDR3 loop spans 15 amino acids. Trimming left V 0 bases short and J 1 base short, with 9 bases between. Germline loops: CDR1 MNHNY, CDR2 SVGAGI (reference sequence). Written as DNA, the CDR3 is TGTGCCAGCAGTTACTCTCGCAGGGAGAACACTGAAGCTTTCTTT. Protein product: CASSYSRRENTEAFF.

This clone was seen a handful of times. This chain links TRBV6-6 with TRBJ1-3; D is unclear. The germline gives CDR1 MNHNY, CDR2 SVGAGI (reference sequence). The CDR3 runs 12 residues. Trimming left V 8 bases short and J 7 bases short, with 12 bases between. Here the CDR3 DNA reads TGTGCCAGCCTCCTGCCGGGGAACACCATATATTTT. As protein: CASLLPGNTIYF.

The rearrangement links TRBV10-3 to TRBJ2-1; 15 bases line up with TRBD2. J lost 7 bases, V lost 7 bases, and 11 bases had no gene match. The CDR3 is made up of 17 amino acids. CDR1 is ENHRY and CDR2 is SYGVKD in the germline V gene. This CDR3 is CAIMGTSGGPGINEQFF. CDR3 DNA: TGTGCCATCATGGGGACTAGCGGGGGGCCGGGGATAAATGAGCAGTTCTTC.

The chain is built from TRBV19 and TRBJ1-2; a weak D match, TRBD1 (5 bases). Per the germline V gene, CDR1 is LNHDA and CDR2 is SQIVND (reference sequence). The CDR3 runs to 15 residues. V was clipped by 7 bases and J by 4 bases, with 19 bases between them. The CDR3 sequence: CASKIAGPLGYGYTF. Here the CDR3 DNA reads TGTGCCAGTAAGATAGCAGGGCCCCTCGGCTATGGCTACACCTTC.

This clone showed up just once. This chain joins TRBV7-8 and TRBJ2-7; maybe TRBD1 (5 bases). The CDR3 runs to 15 residues. Trimming cost V 3 bases and J 0 bases, with 12 bases left between them. Germline V gene lookup returns CDR1 SGHVS and CDR2 FQNEAQ. CDR3: CASSFGRDSSYEQYF. CDR3 bases: TGTGCCAGCAGCTTCGGCAGGGATAGCTCCTACGAGCAGTACTTC.

The chain links TRBV5-1 to TRBJ2-7; D remains ambiguous. Trimming cost V 0 bases and J 0 bases, with 10 bases left between them. Per germline, CDR1 SGHRS and CDR2 YFSETQ. CDR3 length equals 15 residues. CDR3 region: CASSLAVTSSYEQYF. CDR3 DNA: TGCGCCAGCAGCTTGGCCGTCACCAGCTCCTACGAGCAGTACTTC.

The chain couples TRBV7-6 to TRBJ2-2; 7 bases are a match to TRBD1. The V gene's germline CDR1 is SGHVS and CDR2 FNYEAQ. V was pared by 4 bases and J by 0 bases, with 2 bases of the junction left unmatched. The CDR3 is 15 residues long. Here the CDR3 reads CASSWGTANTGELFF. The CDR3 DNA reads as TGTGCCAGCAGCTGGGGGACAGCGAACACCGGGGAGCTGTTTTTT.

The chain combines TRBV28 with TRBJ1-2, with 9 nucleotides matching TRBD1. The CDR3 is 15 amino acids. Per germline, CDR1 MDHEN and CDR2 SYDVKM. V shed 6 bases, J shed 6 bases, and the junction held 11 bases outside the gene matches. For the CDR3, the DNA is TGTGCCAGCAGCCTACTTAGAGGACAGGGGAATGGCTACACCTTC. This encodes CASSLLRGQGNGYTF.

The genes are TRBV5-4 and TRBJ2-2, with 8 bases fitting TRBD1. The CDR3 totals 15 residues. The V gene end was trimmed by 3 bases and the J gene end by 7 bases; junction bases not matched to a gene: 8. Germline V gene lookup returns CDR1 SGHNT and CDR2 YYREEE (reference sequence). In DNA form, the CDR3 reads TGTGCCAGCAGCTACGGACAGGGAGAGAACGGGGAGCTGTTTTTT. It translates to CASSYGQGENGELFF.